This T cell receptor (beta chain) was sequenced during a study of T cells after yellow fever vaccination. Study as a whole: SMART-Seq v4 Ultra Low Input prepared libraries from low-cell fractions. Study-level points and caveats: A large majority of primary-vaccination clones showed up again after the booster (approximately 96% CD4, approximately 90% CD8). A faster peak, day 5 versus 15, was reached by the weaker secondary response.

They built TCR cDNA with 5'RACE template switching, a step that put in a universal primer site and UMIs. TCRdb ran MiXCR on the 5' RACE reads and lists one entry per CDR3 protein. The sample has 100,000 to 150,000 distinct CDR3 sequences, roughly 15% seen once. Germline loops: CDR1 LGHDT, CDR2 YNNKEL (reference sequence). V was pared by 1 base and J by 6 bases, with 10 bases between. The CDR3 is made up of 13 amino acids. Concerning this clonotype: Its antigen is undetermined.

The sequence was obtained from a man between 18 and 29 years old who received the YFV17D yellow fever vaccine. The chain couples TRBV3-1 to TRBJ2-7; D is unclear. Here the sequenced sample was CD8+ T cells sorted from PBMCs, taken 5 days after the yellow fever booster vaccination. As DNA, the CDR3 is TGTGCCAGCAGCCAAGTAACCAGCACCGAGCAGTACTTC. This translates into CASSQVTSTEQYF.